The following is a TCR beta chain sequence with its context. This CDR3 is 14 amino acids long. V lost 9 bases to trimming and J lost 0 bases, with 15 bases between them. Looked up from germline, CDR1 is LNHDA and CDR2 is SQIVND (reference sequence). Researchers made TCR beta libraries by using iRepertoire HTBI primers and running Arm-PCR on CDR3 regions. A single record per CDR3 protein comes from TCRdb applying MiXCR to the multiplex PCR reads. Among 550,000 to 600,000 distinct CDR3 sequences listed, 15% to 20% were seen once. The data were obtained in a study of regulatory T cells in long-lasting Graves disease. Documented time point: newly diagnosed GD, antithyroid drugs for less than 3 months. The authors made the TCR library using RNA they extracted from PBMCs. The patient group derived from an endocrinology department in Xi'an, China. These data also formed part of another study, on T cells in Graves' hyperthyroidism and ophthalmopathy.

The V gene is TRBV19, the J gene TRBJ2-7, with a weak D call TRBD1 (6 bases). This specimen was peripheral blood mononuclear cells (PBMCs), taken at new diagnosis, from a patient treated with antithyroid drugs. The sequence came from a man younger than 35 with Graves disease. This CDR3 reads CASSYPGDSYEQYF. Written as DNA, the CDR3 is TGTGCCAGCTCATACCCAGGGGACTCCTACGAGCAGTACTTC. Combining the CDR3 with reference TRBV19 and TRBJ2-7 gives the whole variable domain DGGITQSPKYLFRKEGQNVTLSCEQNLNHDAMYWYRQDPGQGLRLIYYSQIVNDFQKGDIAEGYSVSREKKESFPLTVTSAQKNPTAFYLCASSYPGDSYEQYFGPGTRLTVT.